The 29 T cell receptor beta chains listed next were all sequenced from one sample in a study of blood T cell repertoires in COVID-19. Sequencing used immunoSEQ multiplex PCR; TCRdb keeps in-frame clones, though not all of them. The sample yields just under 300,000 clones, 70% to 90% seen once. The sequencing input was peripheral blood. These receptors were collected from a man in his 70s with acute or convalescent COVID-19.

The chain employs TRBV29-1 and TRBJ1-4; D perhaps matches TRBD1 (6 bases). The CDR3 runs to 13 residues. Per germline, CDR1 SQVTM and CDR2 ANQGSEA. V was pared by 0 bases and J by 8 bases, with 10 bases between. In DNA, the CDR3 is TGCAGCGTTGAAGAAGGGGGGGACGAAAAACTGTTTTTT. Its translation: CSVEEGGDEKLFF. Filled out from reference TRBV29-1 and TRBJ1-4, the complete variable domain reads SAVISQKPSRDICQRGTSLTIQCQVDSQVTMMFWYRQQPGQSLTLIATANQGSEATYESGFVIDKFPISRPNLTFSTLTVSNMSPEDSSIYLCSVEEGGDEKLFFGSGTQLSVL.

The chain couples TRBV6-2 or TRBV6-3 to TRBJ2-3; TRBD2 might be the D (6 bases). Germline lookup yields CDR1 MNHEY and CDR2 SVGEGT. V was clipped by 2 bases and J by 2 bases, with 17 bases between them. The CDR3 is 17 residues long. The CDR3 loop is CASSYGGGLPLTDTQYF. The CDR3, as DNA: TGTGCCAGCAGTTACGGTGGGGGGTTACCACTCACAGATACGCAGTATTTT.

CDR3 DNA: TGCGCCAGCACCCGGGACAGGGCTGGGGCCAACGTCCTGACTTTC. Protein sequence: CASTRDRAGANVLTF. The rearrangement joins TRBV5-1 to TRBJ2-6, with 9 bases identical to TRBD1. This CDR3 region has 15 residues. V lost 6 bases, J lost 2 bases, and 3 bases stayed unmatched. Germline CDR1 and CDR2: SGHRS and YFSETQ.

The chain combines TRBV19 with TRBJ2-7, with TRBD1 matching over 7 bases. Germline trimming cut 3 bases from V and 2 bases from J; bases unmatched to any gene: 4. Per the germline V gene, CDR1 is LNHDA and CDR2 is SQIVND (reference sequence). This CDR3 comprises 14 residues. This CDR3 is CASSIDRAPYEQYF. The CDR3 DNA sequence: TGTGCCAGTAGTATCGACAGGGCCCCCTACGAGCAGTACTTC.

The chain combines TRBV7-8 with TRBJ2-3; TRBD2 agrees at 10 bases. V was clipped by 5 bases and J by 4 bases; unmatched bases: 21. CDR1 and CDR2 (germline): SGHVS, FQNEAQ. This CDR3 is built from 20 residues. CDR3 protein: CASSAHRGLAGARRADTQYF. The CDR3 nucleotides are TGTGCCAGCAGCGCGCATAGAGGCCTAGCGGGGGCGCGTCGCGCAGATACGCAGTATTTT.

V usage is TRBV10-1 and J usage is TRBJ2-7; possible D gene TRBD1, 6 bases. Trimming pared 5 bases from V and 7 bases from J, leaving 15 bases between. The CDR3 is made up of 13 amino acids. CDR1 is WNHNN, CDR2 SYGVQD, per germline (reference sequence). For the CDR3, the DNA is TGCGCCAGCAGTCGGGACAACACGGAAGAGCAGTACTTC. The encoded protein is CASSRDNTEEQYF.

The chain carries TRBV6-5 and TRBJ1-4; D gene uncertain. V was cut by 6 bases and J by 6 bases, with 8 bases left in between. The CDR3 spans 12 residues. Germline values: CDR1 MNHEY, CDR2 SVGAGI. This CDR3 is CASRRGDEKLFF. The CDR3, as DNA: TGTGCCAGCAGGCGGGGAGATGAAAAACTGTTTTTT.

CDR3 sequence (DNA): TGTGCAAGTCGCTCAAGGACACGGCAGCCCCAGCATTTT. It specifies CASRSRTRQPQHF. The gene calls are TRBV12-2 and TRBJ1-5; TRBD1, the table's D call, lacks a check against the DNA. TRBV12-2 is an annotated pseudogene. The CDR3 is 13 residues long.

The chain employs TRBV18 and TRBJ1-2, with 10 bases identical to TRBD1. Germline-derived CDR1 and CDR2 are KGHSH and LQKENI. Germline trimming cut 3 bases from V and 7 bases from J; bases unmatched to any gene: 8. CDR3 length: 15 amino acids. CDR3 DNA: TGTGCCAGCTCACCCACCGGGACAGGGGAGGGTGGCTACACCTTC. Amino acids: CASSPTGTGEGGYTF.

This clone showed up just once. The chain has TRBV5-1 and TRBJ2-7; no clear D gene. Trimming left V 0 bases short and J 3 bases short, with 10 bases between. Per germline, CDR1 SGHRS and CDR2 YFSETQ. The CDR3 has 14 amino acids. CDR3 coding DNA: TGCGCCAGCAGCTTGGGAGGTACCGGCTACGAGCAGTACTTC. Its translation: CASSLGGTGYEQYF.

The J gene is TRBJ2-1, the V gene TRBV28; D is ambiguous. CDR3 length equals 14 residues. Germline V gives CDR1 MDHEN, CDR2 SYDVKM. With 6 bases removed from V and 6 bases from J, the gap between germline ends came to 15 bases. The chain's CDR3 is CASRSPTYGNEQFF. The CDR3 DNA sequence: TGTGCCAGCAGATCTCCTACCTACGGCAATGAGCAGTTCTTC. Complete variable domain (other parts from reference TRBV28 and TRBJ2-1): DVKVTQSSRYLVKRTGEKVFLECVQDMDHENMFWYRQDPGLGLRLIYFSYDVKMKEKGDIPEGYSVSREKKERFSLILESASTNQTSMYLCASRSPTYGNEQFFGPGTRLTVL.

This chain links TRBV10-2 with TRBJ2-7; 9 positions agree with TRBD1. The CDR3 contains 14 residues. Germline CDR1 WSHSY, CDR2 SAAADI. V lost 5 bases and J lost 6; bases outside the gene matches: 8. The CDR3 sequence is CASSHPGTGREQYF. The CDR3, as DNA: TGCGCCAGCAGTCACCCCGGGACAGGGCGCGAGCAGTACTTC.

V is TRBV6-2 or TRBV6-3 and J is TRBJ1-1; D not certain. The V end was cut by 7 bases, the J end by 5 bases, with 17 bases between. Germline V gene data show CDR1 as MNHEY and CDR2 as SVGEGT. The CDR3 sequence is 14 residues long. The CDR3 reads CASTPAGPTTEAFF. Here the CDR3 DNA reads TGTGCCAGCACCCCCGCAGGTCCTACTACTGAAGCTTTCTTT.

This chain joins TRBV3-1 (or the pseudogene TRBV3-2) and TRBJ2-3, with 8 bases matching TRBD2. The CDR3 sequence is 17 residues long. The germline V gene has CDR1 LGHDT and CDR2 YNNKEL (reference sequence). The ends lost 4 bases at V and 0 bases at J; junction bases unmatched: 9. In nucleotides, the CDR3 is TGTGCCAGCAGCCTCTTTCCCCCTAGCGGGAGCACAGATACGCAGTATTTT. Translating gives CASSLFPPSGSTDTQYF.

CDR3 sequence: CASSGGGGGPFYNEQFF. Written as DNA, the CDR3 is TGTGCCAGCAGTGGCGGCGGAGGGGGCCCTTTCTACAATGAGCAGTTCTTC. V gene TRBV27 combines with J gene TRBJ2-1; a weak D match, TRBD1 (7 bases). The CDR3 extends over 17 amino acids. V gave up 5 bases and J gave up 3 bases, with 20 bases separating them. CDR1 is MNHEY, CDR2 SMNVEV, per germline (reference sequence).

V is TRBV9 and J is TRBJ2-1; 8 bases line up with TRBD2. CDR1 is SGDLS, CDR2 YYNGEE, per germline. The V segment lost 0 bases and the J segment 9 bases; nucleotides outside the gene matches: 11. The CDR3 is 16 residues long. For the CDR3, the DNA is TGTGCCAGCAGCGTAGGGACGGGGGGGCCTAGGATTGAGCAGTTCTTC. It translates to CASSVGTGGPRIEQFF.

V gene TRBV10-3 combines with J gene TRBJ1-2; 8 bases match TRBD1. CDR3 length equals 14 residues. Germline values: CDR1 ENHRY, CDR2 SYGVKD. V trimming: 3 bases; J trimming: 7 bases; junction bases outside the gene matches: 7. DNA of the CDR3: TGTGCCATCAGTGACAAACAGGGGGTGCTTGGCTACACCTTC. Protein product: CAISDKQGVLGYTF.

This clone was observed once. This chain joins TRBV9 and TRBJ2-5; 10 nucleotides align to TRBD1. With 4 bases clipped from V and 5 bases from J, the junction kept 14 bases outside the gene matches. Germline assignment: CDR1 SGDLS and CDR2 YYNGEE. This CDR3 region has 17 residues. The CDR3 protein is CASSIGTGEVPGETQYF. The CDR3 nucleotides read TGTGCCAGCAGCATCGGGACAGGGGAGGTCCCGGGTGAGACCCAGTACTTC.

The chain is built from TRBV27 and TRBJ2-4; perhaps TRBD2 as D (5 bases). This CDR3 is 13 amino acids long. V was pared by 3 bases and J by 8 bases, with 11 bases between. The germline CDR1 and CDR2 sequences are MNHEY and SMNVEV (reference sequence). CDR3 region: CASSLRTGDIQYF. CDR3 coding DNA: TGTGCCAGCAGTTTGAGAACCGGGGACATTCAGTACTTC.

The J gene is TRBJ1-4, the V gene TRBV28; 8 nucleotides match TRBD1. Germline assignment: CDR1 MDHEN and CDR2 SYDVKM. The CDR3 consists of 15 residues. The junction had 4 bases not matched to a gene; V was cut back by 3 bases and J by 4 bases. The CDR3 region has the DNA TGTGCCAGCAGTTTGGGGGACAGGTTTAATGAAAAACTGTTTTTT. This sequence encodes CASSLGDRFNEKLFF.

The rearrangement uses TRBV7-8 and TRBJ2-5, with 7 nucleotides matching TRBD1. This CDR3 has 15 amino acids. With 5 bases clipped from V and 2 bases from J, the junction kept 8 bases outside the gene matches. Germline V lookup: CDR1 SGHVS, CDR2 FQNEAQ. The CDR3 sequence: CASSLGTVIQETQYF. CDR3 in DNA: TGTGCCAGCAGCCTCGGGACAGTGATACAAGAGACCCAGTACTTC.

The V gene is TRBV9, the J gene TRBJ1-2; D is unclear. The CDR3 totals 16 residues. CDR1 is SGDLS, CDR2 YYNGEE, per germline. The V end was cut by 3 bases, the J end by 4 bases, with 19 bases between. Written as DNA, the CDR3 is TGTGCCAGCAGCGGATTGCCGGGTCGCGTCGCCTATGGCTACACCTTC. Amino acid sequence: CASSGLPGRVAYGYTF. Combining the CDR3 with reference TRBV9 and TRBJ1-2 gives the whole variable domain DSGVTQTPKHLITATGQRVTLRCSPRSGDLSVYWYQQSLDQGLQFLIQYYNGEERAKGNILERFSAQQFPDLHSELNLSSLELGDSALYFCASSGLPGRVAYGYTFGSGTRLTVV.

The gene calls are TRBV6-2 or TRBV6-3 and TRBJ2-1; 10 bases match TRBD2. Germline trimming cut 0 bases from V and 1 base from J; bases unmatched to any gene: 3. CDR3 length: 17 residues. Germline V CDR1 and CDR2: MNHEY, SVGEGT. The CDR3 coding sequence is TGTGCCAGCAGTTACTCAGCTAGCGGGGGTTCCTACAATGAGCAGTTCTTC. Encoded protein: CASSYSASGGSYNEQFF.

The chain joins TRBV5-4 to TRBJ2-1; D may be TRBD2 (6 bases). The germline V gene encodes CDR1 SGHNT and CDR2 YYREEE (reference sequence). The CDR3 runs to 16 residues. V lost 0 bases and J lost 5, with 15 bases in between. CDR3 DNA sequence: TGTGCCAGCAGCTTGGCGCGGGGCCAGTACGACAATGAGCAGTTCTTC. It is translated as CASSLARGQYDNEQFF.

The rearrangement joins TRBV5-4 to TRBJ1-5; 12 bases fit TRBD1. CDR1 is SGHNT, CDR2 YYREEE, per germline (reference sequence). Trimming took 3 bases from V and 5 from J; bases not matched to a gene: 9. This CDR3 spans 17 amino acids. CDR3 region: CASSSRGTGGADQPQHF. The CDR3 DNA reads TGTGCCAGCAGCTCGAGAGGGACAGGGGGCGCAGATCAGCCCCAGCATTTT. The complete variable domain, with remaining parts taken from reference TRBV5-4 and TRBJ1-5, reads ETGVTQSPTHLIKTRGQQVTLRCSSQSGHNTVSWYQQALGQGPQFIFQYYREEENGRGNFPPRFSGLQFPNYSSELNVNALELDDSALYLCASSSRGTGGADQPQHFGDGTRLSIL.

This chain links TRBV5-8 with TRBJ2-5; possible D gene TRBD2, 7 bases. V lost 0 bases to trimming and J lost 1 base, with 13 bases between them. CDR3 length equals 16 residues. Germline lookup yields CDR1 SGHTS and CDR2 YDEGEE. This CDR3 is CASSLGRGPVQETQYF. DNA of the CDR3: TGTGCCAGCAGCTTGGGGCGGGGGCCCGTCCAAGAGACCCAGTACTTC.

J is TRBJ1-4 and V is TRBV19, with D unresolved. CDR3 size: 13 residues. CDR1 LNHDA and CDR2 SQIVND come from the germline V gene (reference sequence). V dropped 6 bases and J dropped 8 bases, with 13 bases sitting between them. The CDR3 sequence: CASRPGVSEKLFF. In nucleotides, the CDR3 is TGTGCCAGTAGACCCGGGGTATCCGAAAAACTGTTTTTT. Combining the CDR3 with reference TRBV19 and TRBJ1-4 gives the whole variable domain DGGITQSPKYLFRKEGQNVTLSCEQNLNHDAMYWYRQDPGQGLRLIYYSQIVNDFQKGDIAEGYSVSREKKESFPLTVTSAQKNPTAFYLCASRPGVSEKLFFGSGTQLSVL.

The V and J genes are TRBV5-1 and TRBJ1-2, with TRBD1 identical over 7 bases. This CDR3 is built from 12 residues. V shed 5 bases and J 6 bases; nucleotides not matched to a gene: 4. The V gene's germline CDR1 is SGHRS and CDR2 YFSETQ. The CDR3 DNA is TGCGCCAGCAGGGATACAGGGGATGGCTACACCTTC. Its protein product is CASRDTGDGYTF.

The V gene is TRBV5-1, the J gene TRBJ2-5; 10 bases align to TRBD2. Trimming cost V 5 bases and J 5 bases; bases outside gene matches: 9. From germline, CDR1 is SGHRS and CDR2 YFSETQ. The CDR3 covers 15 residues. The CDR3 protein is CASRSGRAVKETQYF. The CDR3 DNA is TGCGCCAGCAGGAGCGGGAGGGCAGTTAAGGAGACCCAGTACTTC.